This TCR beta chain is from a study of PD-1 blockade in classical Hodgkin lymphoma. Time point described: cycle 4 day 1 (C4D1), after five to seven weeks of nivolumab. All patients experienced relapse after autologous stem cell transplantation, and brentuximab vedotin exposure was variable. Sequencing used immunoSEQ multiplex PCR; TCRdb keeps in-frame clones, though not all of them. This table has some 16,000 clones, under 90% appearing once. This sequence originates from a human donor with classical Hodgkin lymphoma. The input for sequencing was peripheral blood mononuclear cells (PBMCs), taken before the fourth cycle of nivolumab.

CDR3 protein: CASSITAENPNSPLHF. In DNA form, the CDR3 reads TGTGCCAGTAGTATTACGGCGGAAAACCCGAATTCACCCCTCCACTTT. This chain connects TRBV19 to TRBJ1-6; D remains ambiguous. The CDR3 consists of 16 residues. Trimming took off 3 bases at V and 7 bases at J, with 16 bases between the two ends. The germline CDR1 and CDR2 sequences are LNHDA and SQIVND (reference sequence).